This TCR beta chain is drawn from a study of graft-versus-host responses after intestinal transplantation. Study information: Transplant types were multivisceral, liver-intestinal, or isolated intestinal. The recipients all started with anti-thymocyte globulin induction and then took tacrolimus and steroids for about 3 years.

This CDR3 has 14 amino acids. The V and J ends lost 4 bases and 4 bases, in that order; junction bases with no gene match: 6. Germline V gene data show CDR1 as MGHRA and CDR2 as YSYEKL. The data were produced by immunoSEQ multiplex PCR, yet TCRdb's version contains in-frame clones alone and is incomplete. The sample yields some 93,000 clones, 91% seen once. This clone was recorded once. Its specificity is not known. This receptor was identified in a human donor who received an intestinal transplant. V and J are TRBV4-1 and TRBJ2-7; TRBD1 agrees at 8 bases. The specimen was unstimulated CD8+ T cells sorted from spleen or lymph node cells, collected before intestinal transplant. The CDR3 coding sequence is TGCGCCAGCAGCCTGGACAGGGTTGGGTACGAGCAGTACTTC. This translates into CASSLDRVGYEQYF.